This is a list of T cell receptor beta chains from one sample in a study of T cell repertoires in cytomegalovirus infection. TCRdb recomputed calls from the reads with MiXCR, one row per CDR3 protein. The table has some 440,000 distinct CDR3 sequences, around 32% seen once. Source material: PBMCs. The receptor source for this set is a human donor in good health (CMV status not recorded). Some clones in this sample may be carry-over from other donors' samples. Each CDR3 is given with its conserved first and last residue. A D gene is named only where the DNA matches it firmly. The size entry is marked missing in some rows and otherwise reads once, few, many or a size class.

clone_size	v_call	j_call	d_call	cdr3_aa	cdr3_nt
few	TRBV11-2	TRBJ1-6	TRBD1	CASSRDSGYNSPLHF	TGTGCCAGCAGCCGGGACAGCGGCTATAATTCACCCCTCCACTTT
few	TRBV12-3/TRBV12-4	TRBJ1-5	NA	CASRWDNSNQPQHF	TGTGCCAGCAGATGGGACAATAGCAATCAGCCCCAGCATTTT
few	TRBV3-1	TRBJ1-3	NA	CASSQGLHSGNTIYF	TGTGCCAGCAGCCAAGGTTTACACTCTGGAAACACCATATATTTT
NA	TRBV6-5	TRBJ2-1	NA	CASSYIQGSGNEQFF	TGTGCCAGCAGTTACATACAGGGATCCGGCAATGAGCAGTTCTTC
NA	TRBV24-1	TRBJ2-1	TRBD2	CATSDVSTGLAFDEQFF	TGTGCCACCAGTGACGTTTCTACCGGACTAGCGTTTGATGAGCAGTTCTTC
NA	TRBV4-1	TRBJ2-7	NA	CASSQGVGISYEQYF	TGCGCCAGCAGCCAAGGAGTCGGGATCTCCTACGAGCAGTACTTC
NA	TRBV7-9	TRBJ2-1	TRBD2	CASSRGLAGLSYNEQFF	TGTGCCAGCAGCCGCGGACTAGCGGGGCTCTCCTACAATGAGCAGTTCTTC
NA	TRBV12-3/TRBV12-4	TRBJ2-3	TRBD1	CASSRQGRTDTQYF	TGTGCCAGCAGCCGACAGGGGCGGACAGATACGCAGTATTTT
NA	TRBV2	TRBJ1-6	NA	CASSQTSLNSPLHF	TGTGCCAGCAGCCAGACAAGTCTCAATTCACCCCTCCACTTT
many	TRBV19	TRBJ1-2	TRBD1	CASSIGGTGSYGYTF	TGTGCCAGTAGTATAGGAGGGACAGGTTCCTATGGCTACACCTTC
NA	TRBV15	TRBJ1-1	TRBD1	CATNPGTGGTEAFF	TGTGCCACCAACCCCGGGACAGGGGGCACTGAAGCTTTCTTT
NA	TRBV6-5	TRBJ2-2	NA	CASGPGGPVWELFW	TGTGCCAGTGGCCCTGGTGGGCCGGTCTGGGAGCTGTTTTGG
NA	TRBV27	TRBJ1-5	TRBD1	CASSTRTGNQPQHF	TGTGCCAGCAGTACACGGACAGGGAATCAGCCCCAGCATTTT
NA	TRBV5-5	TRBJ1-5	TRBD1	CASSSRDRRAQPQHF	TGTGCCAGCAGCTCCCGGGACAGGAGGGCTCAGCCCCAGCATTTT
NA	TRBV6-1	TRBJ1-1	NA	CASLYQNTEAFF	TGTGCCAGCCTCTACCAAAACACTGAAGCTTTCTTT
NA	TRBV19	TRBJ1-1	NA	CASSRGGRMNTEAFF	TGTGCCAGTAGCCGGGGGGGCCGGATGAACACTGAAGCTTTCTTT
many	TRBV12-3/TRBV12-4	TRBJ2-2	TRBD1	CASTWETGGTGELFF	TGTGCCAGCACGTGGGAAACAGGGGGTACCGGGGAGCTGTTTTTT
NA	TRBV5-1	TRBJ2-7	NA	CASSGGTISSYEQYF	TGCGCCAGCAGCGGAGGGACAATCAGCTCCTACGAGCAGTACTTC